This entry concerns a single TCR beta chain. Germline-derived CDR1 and CDR2 are SNHLY and FYNNEI. The CDR3 has 16 amino acids. Losses at the gene ends were 8 bases for V and 0 bases for J; bases not matched to a gene: 7. Original processing methods: From reference gene primer amplification, estimates of nucleated cell counts were derived. The method was immunoSEQ multiplex PCR; TCRdb's version includes in-frame clones alone and lacks a portion of them. The V and J calls and clone size were taken over from that table, and D and trimming were inferred from the DNA. Of roughly 90,000 clones in the sample, approximately 86% were seen once. This entry is derived from a study of blood T cell repertoires in COVID-19. Overall study context: Samples representing acute and convalescent COVID-19 were sourced from the United States, Italy and Spain. Sources were T cells, B-cell-depleted T cells, or PBMCs; the material itself was cDNA or gDNA.

This chain links TRBV2 with TRBJ2-2; 9 bases fit TRBD2. Sequencing was carried out using peripheral blood. The receptor was derived from a man in his fifties with acute or convalescent COVID-19. The CDR3 reads CASSWAGGTNTGELFF. In DNA, the CDR3 is TGTGCCAGCTCATGGGCGGGAGGGACGAACACCGGGGAGCTGTTTTTT.